Sequencing of this T cell receptor beta chain was carried out in a study of T cell repertoires in cytomegalovirus infection. About the research overall: From public TCR beta signatures came an indication of both CMV infection and matching HLA type.

This clonotype was counted between two and nine times. The target antigen is unknown. Study observations and caveats: HLA-C-restricted TCR beta clonotypes specific for CMV led the ex vivo response. Using cumulative public TCR beta family frequency, the authors identified those who carried CMV together with the relevant HLA.

TCRdb itself ran the reads through MiXCR, one entry per CDR3 protein. The sample has fewer than 700,000 distinct CDR3 sequences, 20% to 25% seen once. The CDR3 has 13 amino acids. Germline-derived CDR1 and CDR2 are SGHVS and FNYEAQ. V was pared by 2 bases and J by 7 bases, with 9 bases between. The sequence derives from a human donor in good health (CMV status not recorded). Some clones in this sample may be carry-over from other donors' samples. Sequencing used CD8+ T cells from PBMCs. J is TRBJ2-1 and V is TRBV7-6; D not resolved. The CDR3 protein is CASSLIERNEQFF. CDR3 nucleotide sequence: TGTGCCAGCAGCTTAATAGAGAGAAATGAGCAGTTCTTC.